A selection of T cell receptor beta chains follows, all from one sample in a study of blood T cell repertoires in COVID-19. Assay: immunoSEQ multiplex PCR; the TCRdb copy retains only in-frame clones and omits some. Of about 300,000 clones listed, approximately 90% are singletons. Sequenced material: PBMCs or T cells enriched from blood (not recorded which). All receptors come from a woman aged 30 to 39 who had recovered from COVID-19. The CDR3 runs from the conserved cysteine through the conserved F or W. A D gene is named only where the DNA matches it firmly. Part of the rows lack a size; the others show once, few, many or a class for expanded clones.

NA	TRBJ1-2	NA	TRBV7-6	TGTGCCAGCAGCTTAGGGGGAGCAGGGGCTAACTATGGCTACACCTTC	CASSLGGAGANYGYTF
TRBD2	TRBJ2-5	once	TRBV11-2	TGTGCCAGCAGCTTACGGGGGGAGGGCCAAGAGACCCAGTACTTC	CASSLRGEGQETQYF
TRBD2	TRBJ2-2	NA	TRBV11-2	TGTGCCAGCAGGGGTAGCGGGGGGGCCGTCACCGGGGAGCTGTTTTTT	CASRGSGGAVTGELFF
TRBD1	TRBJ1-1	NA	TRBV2	TGTGCCAGCACCCCCGACAGGGTCACTGAAGCTTTCTTT	CASTPDRVTEAFF
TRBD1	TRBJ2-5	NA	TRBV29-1	TGCAGCGTTCGACCAGGGGGAGAGACCCAGTACTTC	CSVRPGGETQYF
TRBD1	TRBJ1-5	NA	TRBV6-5	TGTGCCAGCAGTACACAGGGGCCCTCGGGTCAGCCCCAGCATTTT	CASSTQGPSGQPQHF
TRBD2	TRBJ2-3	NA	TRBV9	TGTGCCAGCAGTGGCGGACTAGCGGGTAACACAGATACGCAGTATTTT	CASSGGLAGNTDTQYF
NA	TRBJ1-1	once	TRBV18	TGTGCCAGCTCACCCGGTGGGGGCGTAGAAGCTTTCTTT	CASSPGGGVEAFF
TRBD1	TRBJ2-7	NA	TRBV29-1	TGCAGCGTTACAAGACCGGGACAGATTTCCTACGAGCAGTACTTC	CSVTRPGQISYEQYF
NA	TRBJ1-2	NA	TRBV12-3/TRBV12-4	TGTGCCAGCAGTTTAGGACAGGTTTATGGCTACACCTTC	CASSLGQVYGYTF
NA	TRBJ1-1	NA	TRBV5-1	TGCGCCAGCAGCGTAGGGGGACCCCTGGGTGAAGCTTTCTTT	CASSVGGPLGEAFF
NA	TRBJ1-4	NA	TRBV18	TGTGCCAGCACAGGACAAACAACAACTAATGAAAAACTGTTTTTT	CASTGQTTTNEKLFF
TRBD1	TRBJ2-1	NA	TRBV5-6	TGTGCCAGCAACAGACAGGGCCCCTACAATGAGCAGTTCTTC	CASNRQGPYNEQFF
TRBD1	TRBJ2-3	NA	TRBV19	TGTGCCAGTAGTATCGGACAGGGGGGCAGCACAGATACGCAGTATTTT	CASSIGQGGSTDTQYF
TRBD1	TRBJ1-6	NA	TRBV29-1	TGCAGCGTGGAGATCGGGACAGGGAATTCACCCCTCCACTTT	CSVEIGTGNSPLHF
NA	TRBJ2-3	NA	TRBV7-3	TGTGCCAGCAGCTCCTTAATGGTGGACACCGAGCCGCAGTATTTT	CASSSLMVDTEPQYF
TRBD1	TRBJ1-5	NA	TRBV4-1	TGCGCCAGCAGCCAGGGCCCCACAGGGGTGAACCAGCCCCAGCATTTT	CASSQGPTGVNQPQHF